This T cell receptor beta chain was identified in a study of T cell responses to AZD1222 COVID-19 vaccine. Broader study findings: The sample set comprised mostly white British donors with more females, and clonal diversity was possibly underestimated. The study sampled repertoires only after the peak T cell response.

Using immunoSEQ multiplex PCR, the repertoire was profiled, and TCRdb retains in-frame clones only, with some absent. Among about 270,000 clones listed, about 94% were seen once. Comment on this clone: Its antigen is as yet unknown.

The V end was cut by 0 bases, the J end by 2 bases, with 12 bases between. CDR1 LGHDT and CDR2 YNNKEL come from the germline V gene (reference sequence). CDR3 length: 16 residues. This TCR was recovered from an adult who received the AZD1222 COVID-19 vaccine. The chain is built from TRBV3-1 (or the pseudogene TRBV3-2) and TRBJ2-3; no firm D call. The input for sequencing was peripheral blood, taken 28 days after the second AZD1222 dose. The CDR3 loop reads CASSQESWSHTDTQYF. In DNA form, the CDR3 reads TGTGCCAGCAGCCAAGAGAGTTGGAGCCACACAGATACGCAGTATTTT.